The TCR beta chain described here comes from a study of T cell responses to AZD1222 COVID-19 vaccine. Assay: immunoSEQ multiplex PCR; the TCRdb copy retains only in-frame clones and omits some. The table lists 70,000 to 95,000 clones, more than 75% of them singletons. The V gene end was trimmed by 7 bases and the J gene end by 4 bases; junction bases not matched to a gene: 5. From germline, CDR1 is MNHEY and CDR2 SVGAGI. This CDR3 has 13 residues. This chain connects TRBV6-5 to TRBJ1-1; 8 nucleotides agree with TRBD1. This TCR was sampled from an adult in good health. Here the sequenced sample was peripheral blood, taken on day 0 of AZD1222 vaccination. Here the CDR3 reads CASTDRGITEAFF. Here the CDR3 DNA reads TGTGCCAGCACCGACAGGGGCATCACTGAAGCTTTCTTT.